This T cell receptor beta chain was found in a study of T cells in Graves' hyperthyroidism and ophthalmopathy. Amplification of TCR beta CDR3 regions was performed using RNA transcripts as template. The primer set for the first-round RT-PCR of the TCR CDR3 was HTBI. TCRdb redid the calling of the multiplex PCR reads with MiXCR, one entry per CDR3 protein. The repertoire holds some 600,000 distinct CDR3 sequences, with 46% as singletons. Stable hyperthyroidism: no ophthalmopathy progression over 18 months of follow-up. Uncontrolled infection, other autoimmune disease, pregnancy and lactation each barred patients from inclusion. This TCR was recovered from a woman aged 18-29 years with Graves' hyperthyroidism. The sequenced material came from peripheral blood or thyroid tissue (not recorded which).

In DNA, the CDR3 is TGTGCCAGCACCCTACAGGGGGGGCGGACTGAAGCTTTCTTT. This codes for CASTLQGGRTEAFF. J is TRBJ1-1 and V is TRBV9; TRBD1 matches 8 bases. The V and J ends lost 6 bases and 5 bases, in that order; junction bases with no gene match: 9. The CDR3 spans 14 residues. Germline values: CDR1 SGDLS, CDR2 YYNGEE.